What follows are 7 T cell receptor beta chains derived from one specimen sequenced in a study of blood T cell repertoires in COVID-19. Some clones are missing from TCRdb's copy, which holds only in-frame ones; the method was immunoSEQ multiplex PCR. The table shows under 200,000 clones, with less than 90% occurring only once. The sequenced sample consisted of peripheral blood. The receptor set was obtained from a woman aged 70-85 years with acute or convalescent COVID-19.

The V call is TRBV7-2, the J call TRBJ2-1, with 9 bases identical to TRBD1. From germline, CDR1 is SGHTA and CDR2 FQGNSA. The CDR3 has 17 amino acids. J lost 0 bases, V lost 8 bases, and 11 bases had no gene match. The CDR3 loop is CASRGQGSWSSYNEQFF. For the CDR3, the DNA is TGTGCCAGCCGGGGACAGGGAAGCTGGAGCTCCTACAATGAGCAGTTCTTC. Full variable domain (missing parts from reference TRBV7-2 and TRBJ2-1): GAGVSQSPSNKVTEKGKDVELRCDPISGHTALYWYRQSLGQGLEFLIYFQGNSAPDKSGLPSDRFSAERTGGSVSTLTIQRTQQEDSAVYLCASRGQGSWSSYNEQFFGPGTRLTVL.

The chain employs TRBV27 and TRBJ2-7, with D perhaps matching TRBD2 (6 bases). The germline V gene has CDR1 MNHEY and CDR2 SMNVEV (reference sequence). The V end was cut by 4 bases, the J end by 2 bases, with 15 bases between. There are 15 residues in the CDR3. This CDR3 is CASSSPGSSTYEQYF. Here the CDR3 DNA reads TGTGCCAGCAGTTCCCCCGGGAGCAGTACCTACGAGCAGTACTTC.

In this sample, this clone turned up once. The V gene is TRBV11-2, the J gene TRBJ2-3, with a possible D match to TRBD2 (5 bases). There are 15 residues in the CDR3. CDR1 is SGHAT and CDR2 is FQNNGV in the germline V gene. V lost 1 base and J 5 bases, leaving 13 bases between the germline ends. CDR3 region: CASSLALGSRDTQYF. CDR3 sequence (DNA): TGTGCCAGCAGCTTAGCATTGGGGAGTAGAGATACGCAGTATTTT.

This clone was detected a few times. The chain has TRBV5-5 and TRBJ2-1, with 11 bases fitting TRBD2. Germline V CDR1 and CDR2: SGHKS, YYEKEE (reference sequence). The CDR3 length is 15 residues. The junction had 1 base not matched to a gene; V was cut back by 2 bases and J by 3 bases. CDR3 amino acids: CASSFGLAGYNEQFF. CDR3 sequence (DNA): TGTGCCAGCAGCTTTGGACTAGCGGGCTACAATGAGCAGTTCTTC.

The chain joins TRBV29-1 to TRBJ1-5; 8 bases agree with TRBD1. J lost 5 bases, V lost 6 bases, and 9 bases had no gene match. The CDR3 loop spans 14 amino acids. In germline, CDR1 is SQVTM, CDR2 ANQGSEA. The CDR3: CSVTSDRGDQPQHF. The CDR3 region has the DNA TGCAGCGTCACCTCTGACAGGGGAGATCAGCCCCAGCATTTT.

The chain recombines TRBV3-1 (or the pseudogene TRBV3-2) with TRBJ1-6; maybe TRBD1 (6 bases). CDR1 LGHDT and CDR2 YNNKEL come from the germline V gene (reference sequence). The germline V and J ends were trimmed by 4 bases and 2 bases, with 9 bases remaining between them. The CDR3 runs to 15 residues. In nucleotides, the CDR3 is TGTGCCAGCAGCCCAGGGGTGACCTATAATTCACCCCTCCACTTT. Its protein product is CASSPGVTYNSPLHF.

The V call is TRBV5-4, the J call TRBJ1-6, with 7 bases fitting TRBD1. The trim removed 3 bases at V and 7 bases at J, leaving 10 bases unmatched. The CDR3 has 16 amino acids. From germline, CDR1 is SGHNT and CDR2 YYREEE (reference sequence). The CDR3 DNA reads TGTGCCAGCAGCTCTGCCGATGGCAGGGGGAATTCACCCCTCCACTTT. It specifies CASSSADGRGNSPLHF.